These 14 T cell receptor beta chains originate from one sample sequenced in a study of T cell responses to AZD1222 COVID-19 vaccine. The table came from immunoSEQ multiplex PCR; TCRdb's copy has only in-frame clones and leaves some out. Of about 150,000 clones detected, 90% appear once; the ten largest clones hold around 6.3%. The input for sequencing was peripheral blood, taken 28 days after the second AZD1222 dose. Receptor source: an adult who received the AZD1222 COVID-19 vaccine.

This sequence joins TRBV28 and TRBJ1-2; D is undetermined. The CDR3 runs 12 residues. Germline lookup yields CDR1 MDHEN and CDR2 SYDVKM. Trimming left V 2 bases short and J 8 bases short, with 9 bases between. The CDR3 DNA follows: TGTGCCAGCAGTTTACATCCGAGGGGCTACACCTTC. This codes for CASSLHPRGYTF.

The chain couples TRBV10-1 to TRBJ2-3, with TRBD1 matching over 9 bases. V dropped 4 bases and J dropped 5; count of bases not matched to a gene: 7. The germline gives CDR1 WNHNN, CDR2 SYGVQD (reference sequence). CDR3 size: 15 residues. The CDR3 bases are TGCGCCAGCAGTGGGACAGGGGCCTCTGAAGATACGCAGTATTTT. Translated: CASSGTGASEDTQYF.

This rearrangement joins TRBV2 to TRBJ2-7; 8 bases line up with TRBD1. This CDR3 has 16 residues. V lost 2 bases and J lost 5; bases outside the gene matches: 11. The germline gives CDR1 SNHLY, CDR2 FYNNEI. CDR3 nucleotide sequence: TGTGCCAGCAGTGAACAAGCCGGGACAGGATTCCACGAGCAGTACTTC. Amino acid sequence: CASSEQAGTGFHEQYF.

The chain uses TRBV5-6 and TRBJ1-1; D possibly corresponds to TRBD1 (6 bases). Germline loops: CDR1 SGHDT, CDR2 YYEEEE. The CDR3 covers 17 residues. Trimming pared 1 base from V and 2 bases from J, leaving 18 bases between. The CDR3 region is CASSLLQDSRINTEAFF. The DNA of the CDR3 is TGTGCCAGCAGCTTGTTACAGGACAGCCGGATTAACACTGAAGCTTTCTTT.

The chain is built from TRBV6-2 or TRBV6-3 and TRBJ1-2; perhaps TRBD1 as D (6 bases). Germline lookup yields CDR1 MNHEY and CDR2 SVGEGT. V shed 6 bases and J shed 4 bases, with 12 bases lying between them. The CDR3 extends over 13 amino acids. CDR3: CASSTGQIYGYTF. In DNA, the CDR3 is TGTGCCAGCAGCACAGGACAGATCTATGGCTACACCTTC.

The CDR3 DNA is TGTGCCATCAGTCCACAGACAGATACGCAGTATTTT. Amino acid sequence: CAISPQTDTQYF. V usage is TRBV10-3 and J usage is TRBJ2-3, with no clear D. CDR1 ENHRY and CDR2 SYGVKD come from the germline V gene. The V end was cut by 5 bases, the J end by 3 bases, with 6 bases between. The CDR3 runs to 12 residues.

The rearrangement uses TRBV2 and TRBJ2-5, with D possibly being TRBD1 or TRBD2 (6 bases each). The germline V gene has CDR1 SNHLY and CDR2 FYNNEI. This CDR3 region has 12 residues. V lost 8 bases to trimming and J lost 6 bases, with 13 bases between them. This CDR3 reads CASEPGAKTQYF. The CDR3 DNA is TGTGCCAGCGAACCGGGGGCGAAGACCCAGTACTTC.

The CDR3 is CASSQDRWQESYEQYF. CDR3 bases: TGTGCCAGCAGCCAAGATCGGTGGCAGGAAAGCTACGAGCAGTACTTC. The chain has TRBV14 and TRBJ2-7; unclear D gene. The CDR3 runs to 16 residues. CDR1 is SGHDN, CDR2 FVKESK, per germline. Trimming left V 0 bases short and J 3 bases short, with 15 bases between.

V usage is TRBV27 and J usage is TRBJ2-3; D possibly corresponds to TRBD1 (6 bases). CDR3 length: 16 amino acids. V shed 6 bases and J shed 2 bases, with 18 bases lying between them. Germline CDR1 reads MNHEY; CDR2 reads SMNVEV (reference sequence). Here the CDR3 reads CASRLTGLSYTDTQYF. The CDR3 nucleotides read TGTGCCAGCAGGCTTACAGGGCTTAGCTACACAGATACGCAGTATTTT.

This clone was recorded once. The chain recombines TRBV4-2 with TRBJ1-2; D is ambiguous. The CDR3 is made up of 16 amino acids. V shed 4 bases and J shed 0 bases, with 15 bases lying between them. Germline CDR1 reads LGHNA; CDR2 reads YNFKEQ. The CDR3 here is CASSPPMTETNYGYTF. DNA for the CDR3: TGTGCCAGCAGCCCACCCATGACGGAGACTAACTATGGCTACACCTTC.

This clone was picked up a small number of times. V and J are TRBV18 and TRBJ1-1; possibly TRBD1 for D (6 bases). CDR1 and CDR2 (germline): KGHSH, LQKENI. This CDR3 spans 14 amino acids. V shed 1 base and J shed 3 bases, with 9 bases lying between them. The CDR3 DNA is TGTGCCAGCTCACCACGAGGGGGGGACACTGAAGCTTTCTTT. Amino acids: CASSPRGGDTEAFF.

The CDR3 DNA is TGTGCCAGCAGTCGGACAGTCTCCTACGAGCAGTACTTC. Translating gives CASSRTVSYEQYF. The V gene is TRBV3-1 (or the pseudogene TRBV3-2), the J gene TRBJ2-7; the D gene is possibly TRBD1 (6 bases). In germline, CDR1 is LGHDT, CDR2 YNNKEL (reference sequence). This CDR3 contains 13 residues. The V end lost 6 bases, the J end lost 0 bases, and 9 bases lay between the germline ends.

The V and J genes are TRBV7-3 and TRBJ2-7; 10 positions match TRBD1. CDR1 is SGHTA, CDR2 FQGTGA, per germline. The CDR3 loop spans 15 amino acids. The V segment lost 1 base and the J segment 3 bases; nucleotides outside the gene matches: 3. CDR3 nucleotide sequence: TGTGCCAGCAGCTTAAGTGGGACAGGGGTCTACGAGCAGTACTTC. Translation gives CASSLSGTGVYEQYF.

The chain joins TRBV6-1 to TRBJ1-3; TRBD1 agrees at 9 bases. CDR1 MNHNS and CDR2 SASEGT come from the germline V gene. The CDR3 runs to 15 residues. J lost 5 bases, V lost 3 bases, and 5 bases had no gene match. DNA of the CDR3: TGTGCCAGCAGTGAGACAGGGACAGGGCGAAACACCATATATTTT. It codes for CASSETGTGRNTIYF.